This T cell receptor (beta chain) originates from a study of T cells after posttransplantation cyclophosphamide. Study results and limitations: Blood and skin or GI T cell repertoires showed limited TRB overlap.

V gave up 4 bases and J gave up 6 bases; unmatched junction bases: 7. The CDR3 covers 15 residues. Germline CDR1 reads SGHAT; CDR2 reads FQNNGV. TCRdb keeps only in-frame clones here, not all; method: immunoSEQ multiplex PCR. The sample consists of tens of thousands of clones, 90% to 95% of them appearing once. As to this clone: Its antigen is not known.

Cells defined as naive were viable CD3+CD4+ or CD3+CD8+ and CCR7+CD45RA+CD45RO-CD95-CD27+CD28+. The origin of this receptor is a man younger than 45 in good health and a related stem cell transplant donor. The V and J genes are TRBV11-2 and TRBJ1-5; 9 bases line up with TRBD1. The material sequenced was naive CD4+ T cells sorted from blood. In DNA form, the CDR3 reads TGTGCCAGCAGCTCAACAGGGGGCTTGGGTCAGCCCCAGCATTTT. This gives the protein CASSSTGGLGQPQHF.